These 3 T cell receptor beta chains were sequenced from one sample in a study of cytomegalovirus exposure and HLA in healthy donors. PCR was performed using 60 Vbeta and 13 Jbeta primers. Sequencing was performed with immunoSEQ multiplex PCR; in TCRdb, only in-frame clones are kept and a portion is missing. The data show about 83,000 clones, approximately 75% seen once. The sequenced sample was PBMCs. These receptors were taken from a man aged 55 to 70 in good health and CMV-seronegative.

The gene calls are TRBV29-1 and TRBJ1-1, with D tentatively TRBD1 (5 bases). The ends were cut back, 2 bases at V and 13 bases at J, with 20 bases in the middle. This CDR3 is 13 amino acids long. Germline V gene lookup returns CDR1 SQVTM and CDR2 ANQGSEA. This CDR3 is CSVESLDKFSVFF. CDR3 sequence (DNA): TGCAGCGTTGAATCCTTGGACAAATTCTCCGTTTTCTTT. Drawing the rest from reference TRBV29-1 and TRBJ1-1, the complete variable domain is SAVISQKPSRDICQRGTSLTIQCQVDSQVTMMFWYRQQPGQSLTLIATANQGSEATYESGFVIDKFPISRPNLTFSTLTVSNMSPEDSSIYLCSVESLDKFSVFFGQGTRLTVV.

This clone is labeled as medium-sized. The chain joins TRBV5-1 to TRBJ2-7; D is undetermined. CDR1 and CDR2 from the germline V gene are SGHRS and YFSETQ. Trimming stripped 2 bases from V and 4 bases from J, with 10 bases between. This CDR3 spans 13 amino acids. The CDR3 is CASSFGVGYEQYF. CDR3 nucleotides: TGCGCCAGCAGCTTTGGAGTGGGTTACGAGCAGTACTTC.

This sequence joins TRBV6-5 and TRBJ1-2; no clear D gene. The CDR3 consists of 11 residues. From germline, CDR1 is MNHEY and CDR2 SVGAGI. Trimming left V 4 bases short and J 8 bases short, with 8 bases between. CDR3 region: CASSFAGGYTF. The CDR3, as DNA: TGTGCCAGCAGTTTTGCCGGGGGCTACACCTTC.